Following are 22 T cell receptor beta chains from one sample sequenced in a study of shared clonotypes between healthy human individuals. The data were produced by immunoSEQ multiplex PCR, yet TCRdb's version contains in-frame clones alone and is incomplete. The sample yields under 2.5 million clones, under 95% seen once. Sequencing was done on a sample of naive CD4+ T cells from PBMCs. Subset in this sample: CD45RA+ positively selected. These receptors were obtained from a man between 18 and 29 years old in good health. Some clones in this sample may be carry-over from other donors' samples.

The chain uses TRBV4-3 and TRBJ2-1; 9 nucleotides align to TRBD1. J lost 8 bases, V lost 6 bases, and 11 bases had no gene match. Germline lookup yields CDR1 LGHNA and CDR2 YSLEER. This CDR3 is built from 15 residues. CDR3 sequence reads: CASRPDRGRFHEQFF. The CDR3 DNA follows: TGCGCCAGCAGACCGGACAGGGGACGGTTCCATGAGCAGTTCTTC.

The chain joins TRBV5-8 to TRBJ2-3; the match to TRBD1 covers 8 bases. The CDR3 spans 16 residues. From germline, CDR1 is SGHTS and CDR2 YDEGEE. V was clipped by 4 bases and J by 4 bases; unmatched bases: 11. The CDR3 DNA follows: TGTGCCAGCAGCAAAAACAGGGGGAGTAAAGCAGATACGCAGTATTTT. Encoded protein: CASSKNRGSKADTQYF.

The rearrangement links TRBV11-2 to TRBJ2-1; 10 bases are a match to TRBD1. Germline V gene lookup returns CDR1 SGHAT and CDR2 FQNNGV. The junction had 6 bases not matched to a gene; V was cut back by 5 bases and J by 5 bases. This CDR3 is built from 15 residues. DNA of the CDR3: TGTGCCAGCAGCCACGGACAGGGGGGCCACAATGAGCAGTTCTTC. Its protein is CASSHGQGGHNEQFF.

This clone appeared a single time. CDR3 coding DNA: TGTGCCAGCAGCTTGAGAGCGGGGCCCTACAATGAGCAGTTCTTC. This encodes CASSLRAGPYNEQFF. This sequence joins TRBV7-3 and TRBJ2-1; 7 bases map to TRBD2. Germline CDR1 and CDR2: SGHTA and FQGTGA. The CDR3 covers 15 residues. Losses at the gene ends were 3 bases for V and 2 bases for J; bases not matched to a gene: 4.

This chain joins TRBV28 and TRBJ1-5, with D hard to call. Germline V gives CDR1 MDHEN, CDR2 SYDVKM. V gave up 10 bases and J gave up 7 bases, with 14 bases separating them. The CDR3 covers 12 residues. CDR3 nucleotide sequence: TGTGCCATTTCGAGGGCCCTCCAGCCCCAGCATTTT. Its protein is CAISRALQPQHF. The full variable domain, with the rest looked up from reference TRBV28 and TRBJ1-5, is DVKVTQSSRYLVKRTGEKVFLECVQDMDHENMFWYRQDPGLGLRLIYFSYDVKMKEKGDIPEGYSVSREKKERFSLILESASTNQTSMYLCAISRALQPQHFGDGTRLSIL.

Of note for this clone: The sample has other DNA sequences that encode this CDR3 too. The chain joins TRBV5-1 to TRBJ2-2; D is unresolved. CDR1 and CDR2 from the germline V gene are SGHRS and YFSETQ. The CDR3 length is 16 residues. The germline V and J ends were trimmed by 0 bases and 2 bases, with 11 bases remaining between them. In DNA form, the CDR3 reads TGCGCCAGCAGCTTGGAGGGCGGATTAAACACCGGGGAGCTGTTTTTT. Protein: CASSLEGGLNTGELFF.

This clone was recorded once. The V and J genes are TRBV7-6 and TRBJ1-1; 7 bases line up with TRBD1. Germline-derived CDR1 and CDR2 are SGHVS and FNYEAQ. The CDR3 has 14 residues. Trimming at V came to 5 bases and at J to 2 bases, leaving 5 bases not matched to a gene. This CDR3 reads CASSRQGVNTEAFF. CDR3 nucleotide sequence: TGTGCCAGCAGCCGGCAGGGGGTTAACACTGAAGCTTTCTTT.

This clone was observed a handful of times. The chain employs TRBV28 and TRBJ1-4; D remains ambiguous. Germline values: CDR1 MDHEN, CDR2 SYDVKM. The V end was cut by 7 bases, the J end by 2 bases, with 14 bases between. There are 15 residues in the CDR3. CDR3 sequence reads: CASTPLGATNEKLFF. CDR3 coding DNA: TGTGCCAGCACGCCCTTAGGAGCTACTAATGAAAAACTGTTTTTT.

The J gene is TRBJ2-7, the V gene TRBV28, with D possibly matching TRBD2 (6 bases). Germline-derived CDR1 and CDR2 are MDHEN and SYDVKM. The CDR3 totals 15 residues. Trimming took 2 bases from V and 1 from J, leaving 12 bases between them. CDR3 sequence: CASSLDGAGSYEQYF. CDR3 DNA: TGTGCCAGCAGTTTAGACGGGGCGGGATCCTACGAGCAGTACTTC.

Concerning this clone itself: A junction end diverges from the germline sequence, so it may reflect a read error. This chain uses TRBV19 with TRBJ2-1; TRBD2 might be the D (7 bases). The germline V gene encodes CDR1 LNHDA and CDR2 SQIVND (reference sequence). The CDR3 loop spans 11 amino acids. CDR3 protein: CASNSRGPQLF. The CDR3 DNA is TGTGCCAGTAACTCGCGGGGGCCCCAGCTCTTC.

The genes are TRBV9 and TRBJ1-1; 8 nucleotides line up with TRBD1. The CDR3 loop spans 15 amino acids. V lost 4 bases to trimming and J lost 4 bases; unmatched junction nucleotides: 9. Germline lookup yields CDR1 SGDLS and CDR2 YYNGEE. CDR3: CASSRETGGGTEAFF. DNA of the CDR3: TGTGCCAGCAGCCGTGAAACAGGGGGAGGCACTGAAGCTTTCTTT.

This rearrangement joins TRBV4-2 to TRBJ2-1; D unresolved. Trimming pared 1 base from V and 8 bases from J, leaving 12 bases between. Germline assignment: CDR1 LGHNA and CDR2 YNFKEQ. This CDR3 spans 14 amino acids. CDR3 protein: CASSQADRVDEQFF. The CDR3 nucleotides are TGTGCCAGCAGCCAAGCGGACCGAGTCGATGAGCAGTTCTTC.

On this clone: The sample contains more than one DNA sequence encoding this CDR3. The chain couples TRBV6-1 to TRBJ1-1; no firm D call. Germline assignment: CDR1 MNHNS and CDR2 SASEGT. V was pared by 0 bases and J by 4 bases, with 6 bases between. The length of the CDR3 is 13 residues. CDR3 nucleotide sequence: TGTGCCAGCAGTGAAGCATGGGGCACTGAAGCTTTCTTT. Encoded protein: CASSEAWGTEAFF.

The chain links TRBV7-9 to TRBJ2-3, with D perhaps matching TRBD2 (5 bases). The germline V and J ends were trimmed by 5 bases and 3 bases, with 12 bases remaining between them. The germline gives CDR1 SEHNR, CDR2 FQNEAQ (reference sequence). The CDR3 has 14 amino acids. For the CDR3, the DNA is TGTGCCAGCAGCCGGGGAGAGGTAACAGATACGCAGTATTTT. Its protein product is CASSRGEVTDTQYF.

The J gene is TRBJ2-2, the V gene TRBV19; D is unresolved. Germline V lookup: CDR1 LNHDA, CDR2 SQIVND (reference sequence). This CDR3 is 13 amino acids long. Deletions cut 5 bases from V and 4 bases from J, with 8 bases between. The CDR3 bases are TGTGCCAGTAGTCAGACGGTCACCGGGGAGCTGTTTTTT. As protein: CASSQTVTGELFF. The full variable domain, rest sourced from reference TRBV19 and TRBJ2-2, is DGGITQSPKYLFRKEGQNVTLSCEQNLNHDAMYWYRQDPGQGLRLIYYSQIVNDFQKGDIAEGYSVSREKKESFPLTVTSAQKNPTAFYLCASSQTVTGELFFGEGSRLTVL.

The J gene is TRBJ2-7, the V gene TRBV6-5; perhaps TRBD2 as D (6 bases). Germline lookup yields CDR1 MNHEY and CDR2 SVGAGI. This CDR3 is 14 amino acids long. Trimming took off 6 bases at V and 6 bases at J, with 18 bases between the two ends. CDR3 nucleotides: TGTGCCAGCAGAACCGCCGCTAGGGGAGGCGAGCAGTACTTC. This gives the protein CASRTAARGGEQYF.

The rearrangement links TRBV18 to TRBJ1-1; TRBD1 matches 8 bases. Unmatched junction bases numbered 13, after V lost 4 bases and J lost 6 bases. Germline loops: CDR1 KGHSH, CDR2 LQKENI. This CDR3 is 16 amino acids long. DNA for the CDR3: TGTGCCAGCTCACGCGGACAGGGTTCGTTTGCCTCTGAAGCTTTCTTT. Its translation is CASSRGQGSFASEAFF.

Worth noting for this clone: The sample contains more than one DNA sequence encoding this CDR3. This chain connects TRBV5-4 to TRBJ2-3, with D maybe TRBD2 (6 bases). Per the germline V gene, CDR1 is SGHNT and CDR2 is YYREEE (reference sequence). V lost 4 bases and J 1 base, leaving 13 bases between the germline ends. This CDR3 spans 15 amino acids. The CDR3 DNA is TGTGCCAGCAGCCTACCGGGCGGGGGCACAGATACGCAGTATTTT. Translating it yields CASSLPGGGTDTQYF.

CDR3 in DNA: TGCGCCAGCAGCCATGACAGGGGACGGACCGGGGAGCTGTTTTTT. This encodes CASSHDRGRTGELFF. V is TRBV4-1 and J is TRBJ2-2; 8 bases are shared with TRBD1. The CDR3 sequence is 15 residues long. V shed 3 bases and J 5 bases; nucleotides not matched to a gene: 5. Germline assignment: CDR1 MGHRA and CDR2 YSYEKL.

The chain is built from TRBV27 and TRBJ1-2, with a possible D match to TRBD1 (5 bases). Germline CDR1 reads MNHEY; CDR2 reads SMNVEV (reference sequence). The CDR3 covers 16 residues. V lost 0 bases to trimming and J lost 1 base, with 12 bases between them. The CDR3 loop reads CASSLSMIRGNYGYTF. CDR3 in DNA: TGTGCCAGCAGTTTATCGATGATTAGGGGTAACTATGGCTACACCTTC.

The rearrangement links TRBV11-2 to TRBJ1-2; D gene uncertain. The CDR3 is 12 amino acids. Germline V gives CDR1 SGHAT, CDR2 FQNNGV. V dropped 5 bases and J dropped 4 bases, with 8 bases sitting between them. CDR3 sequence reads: CASSHASYGYTF. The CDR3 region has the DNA TGTGCCAGCAGCCATGCCAGCTATGGCTACACCTTC.

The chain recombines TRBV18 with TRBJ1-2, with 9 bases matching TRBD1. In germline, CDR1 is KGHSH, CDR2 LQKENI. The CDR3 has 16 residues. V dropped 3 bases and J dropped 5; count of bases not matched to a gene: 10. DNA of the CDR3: TGTGCCAGCTCACCGACTTCTGGGACAGGGCCTTATGGCTACACCTTC. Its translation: CASSPTSGTGPYGYTF.